The T cell receptor (beta chain) described here comes from a study of monozygotic twins with inflammatory bowel disease. Using the 5' RACE reads, TCRdb records one entry per CDR3 protein without DNA. This sample's table has hundreds of thousands of distinct CDR3 sequences. About this clonotype: Its antigen is undetermined.

Study observations and caveats: The study supported no single strong signal or clonotype linked to IBD. IBD patients share fewer clonotypes with other people than healthy twins do, especially with disease activity. Patient-specific immunosuppressive treatments may have made repertoires more variable.

The germline V gene encodes CDR1 DFQATT and CDR2 SNEGSKA (reference sequence). The CDR3 spans 14 residues. This TCR was recovered from a human donor with ulcerative colitis or Crohn's disease, or a healthy co-twin of an affected twin (not recorded which). Sequencing was performed on blood. V and J are TRBV20-1 and TRBJ1-5; the TCRdb D gene call, TRBD1, has no DNA to confirm it. CDR3 in amino acids: CSATWAGSEQPQHF.